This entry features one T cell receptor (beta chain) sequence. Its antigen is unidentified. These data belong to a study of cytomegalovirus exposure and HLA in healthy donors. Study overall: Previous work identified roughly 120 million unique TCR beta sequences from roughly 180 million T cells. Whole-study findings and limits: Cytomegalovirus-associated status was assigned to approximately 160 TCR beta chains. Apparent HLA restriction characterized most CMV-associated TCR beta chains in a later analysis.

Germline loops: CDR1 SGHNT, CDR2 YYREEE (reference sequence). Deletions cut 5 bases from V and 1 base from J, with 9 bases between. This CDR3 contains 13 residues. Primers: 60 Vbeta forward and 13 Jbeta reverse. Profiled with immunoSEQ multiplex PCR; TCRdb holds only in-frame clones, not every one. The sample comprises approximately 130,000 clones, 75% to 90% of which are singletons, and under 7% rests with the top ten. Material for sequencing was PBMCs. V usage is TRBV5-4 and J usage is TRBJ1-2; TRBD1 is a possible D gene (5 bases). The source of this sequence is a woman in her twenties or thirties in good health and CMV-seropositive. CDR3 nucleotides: TGTGCCAGCAGGATAGACAGTAACTATGGCTACACCTTC. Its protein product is CASRIDSNYGYTF.